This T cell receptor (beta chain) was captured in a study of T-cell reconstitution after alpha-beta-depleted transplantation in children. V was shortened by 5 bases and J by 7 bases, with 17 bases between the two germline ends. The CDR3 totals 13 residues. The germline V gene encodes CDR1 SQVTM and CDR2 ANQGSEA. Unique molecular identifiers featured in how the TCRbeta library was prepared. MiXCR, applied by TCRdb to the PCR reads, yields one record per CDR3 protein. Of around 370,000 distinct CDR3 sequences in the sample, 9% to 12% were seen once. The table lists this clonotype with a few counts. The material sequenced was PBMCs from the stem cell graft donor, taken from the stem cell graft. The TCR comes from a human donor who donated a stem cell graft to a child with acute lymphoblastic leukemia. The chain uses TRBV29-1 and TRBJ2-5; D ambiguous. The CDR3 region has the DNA TGCAGCGTTAGGGAAGTCAAAGAAGGGACCCAGTACTTC. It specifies CSVREVKEGTQYF.